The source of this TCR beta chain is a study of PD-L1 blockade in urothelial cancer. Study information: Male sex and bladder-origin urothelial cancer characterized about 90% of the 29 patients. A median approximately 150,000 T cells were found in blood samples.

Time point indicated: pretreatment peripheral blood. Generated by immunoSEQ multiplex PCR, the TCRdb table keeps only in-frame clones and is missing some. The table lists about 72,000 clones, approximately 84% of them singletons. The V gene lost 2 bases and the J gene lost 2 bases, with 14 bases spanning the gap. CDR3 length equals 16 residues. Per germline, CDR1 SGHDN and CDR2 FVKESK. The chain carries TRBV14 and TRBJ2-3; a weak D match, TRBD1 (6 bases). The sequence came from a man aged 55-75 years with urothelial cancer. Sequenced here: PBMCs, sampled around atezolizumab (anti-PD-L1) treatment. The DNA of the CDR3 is TGTGCCAGCAGCCAACGACAGGTTTTCCCCACAGATACGCAGTATTTT. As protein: CASSQRQVFPTDTQYF.